The T cell receptor beta chain under discussion was sequenced for a study of T cell changes during pregnancy in multiple sclerosis. TCRdb's copy holds only in-frame clones and misses some; the assay was immunoSEQ multiplex PCR. This repertoire shows 120,000 or so clones, roughly 92% found once; its top ten account for less than 7.5%. V was clipped by 1 base and J by 2 bases; unmatched bases: 9. CDR3 length: 19 amino acids. Germline lookup yields CDR1 ENHRY and CDR2 SYGVKD. This clonotype was sampled from a female donor with multiple sclerosis, enrolled in a pregnancy study. The V and J genes are TRBV10-3 and TRBJ1-3; TRBD1 matches 12 bases. The material was peripheral blood, obtained before pregnancy. The CDR3 DNA is TGTGCCATCAGTGAGTTTCTTCCGGGACAGGGGGCCACTGGAAACACCATATATTTT. Amino acids: CAISEFLPGQGATGNTIYF.